The 2 T cell receptor beta chains below all came from one sample that was sequenced in a study of glioma-infiltrating T cells listed by TCRdb under 2016. This sample was sequenced with an Illumina MiSeq. TCR alpha and beta CDR3 regions were amplified with the iRepertoire nested amplicon-rescue multiplex PCR (arm-PCR) platform from RNA. The public sequencing data were trimmed at Q25 with fastp and processed into clonotypes with MiXCR by TCRdb, which kept only in-frame beta chains. A single entry per CDR3 protein holds the most common genes and DNA from its merged rows. The sample data list approximately 110,000 distinct CDR3 sequences, and approximately 25% of these were observed just once. Of the sample, nearly 15% is held by the ten largest clones. Sequencing input: glioma tissue, nonneoplastic brain tissue, or PBMCs (not recorded which). These receptors were collected from a human donor with low-grade glioma or glioblastoma, undergoing nonglioma brain surgery, or in good health (not recorded which).

This clonotype occurred many times. The rearrangement links TRBV7-9 to TRBJ2-1; 9 bases match TRBD2. The trim removed 8 bases at V and 8 bases at J, leaving 4 bases unmatched. Germline loops: CDR1 SEHNR, CDR2 FQNEAQ (reference sequence). The CDR3 is 12 amino acids. The CDR3 DNA sequence: TGTGCCAGCGGACTAGCGTCGTATGAGCAGTTCTTC. It codes for CASGLASYEQFF.

This clonotype has ten or more counts. The chain joins TRBV6-1 to TRBJ2-7, with 7 bases lining up with TRBD2. Trimming removed 4 bases from V and 1 base from J; junction bases left unmatched: 7. The CDR3 sequence is 15 residues long. Germline CDR1 MNHNS, CDR2 SASEGT. This chain's CDR3 is CASSVVSGPSYEQYF. The CDR3 DNA follows: TGTGCCAGCAGTGTGGTTAGCGGGCCATCCTACGAGCAGTACTTC.